The rows below give T cell receptor beta chains drawn from one sample of a study of CD8 T cells in Susac syndrome. TCRdb reprocessed the immunoSEQ multiplex PCR reads with MiXCR, giving one entry per CDR3 protein. The sample includes some 130,000 distinct CDR3 sequences, approximately 95% of them seen just once. The material sequenced was CD8+ T cells from PBMCs. All receptors derive from a human donor with Susac syndrome. The CDR3 runs from the conserved cysteine through the conserved F or W. Each record gives: V gene, clone size, J gene, D gene, CDR3 DNA, CDR3 protein. A D gene is named only where the DNA matches it firmly. For some rows the clone size is stated as once, few or many, or as a class when expanded; others skip it.

TRBV11-2	once	TRBJ2-3	TRBD2	TGTGCCAGCAGCTTTCCGGGACTAGCGGGAAACACAGATACGCAGTATTTT	CASSFPGLAGNTDTQYF
TRBV7-9	-	TRBJ2-1	-	TGTGCCAGCAGCCCGGGGGGCGGGGATTCCTACAATGAGCAGTTCTTC	CASSPGGGDSYNEQFF
TRBV27	-	TRBJ1-4	TRBD1	TGTGCCAGCAGTACATCAGGACAGGGGCTCCCCCCTGAAAAACTGTTTTTT	CASSTSGQGLPPEKLFF
TRBV15	-	TRBJ2-4	-	TGTGCCACCGTAGCCAAAAACATTCAGTACTTC	CATVAKNIQYF
TRBV27	-	TRBJ2-5	TRBD2	TGTGCCAGCAGTGGGGGAGGGGACCAGTACTTC	CASSGGGDQYF
TRBV4-1	-	TRBJ1-1	-	TGCGCCAGCAGCCAAGAACTAGGGGTCGATACTGAAGCTTTCTTT	CASSQELGVDTEAFF
TRBV9	-	TRBJ2-2	-	TGTGCCAGCAGCATCTCAGGGGAGCTGTTTTTT	CASSISGELFF
TRBV2	-	TRBJ1-5	-	TGTGCCAGCACCACCCCGGGTCCCAATCAGCCCCAGCATTTT	CASTTPGPNQPQHF
TRBV6-1	once	TRBJ1-1	-	TGTGCCATTGGGCCGGCGGAAGCTTTCTTT	CAIGPAEAFF
TRBV5-6	-	TRBJ2-7	TRBD2	TGTGCCAGCAGCTTTTGGCGGGAGTCATACGAGCAGTACTTC	CASSFWRESYEQYF
TRBV21-1	-	TRBJ2-1	-	TGTGCCAGCTCCCCACCGGACTCCATAGCGGGAGGGCAAACTCACAATGAGCAGTTCTTC	CASSPPDSIAGGQTHNEQFF
TRBV15	-	TRBJ2-6	TRBD1	TGTGCCATATCCGGGACAGGACTTTCTGGGGCCAACGTCCTGACTTTC	CAISGTGLSGANVLTF
TRBV6-1	-	TRBJ2-2	-	TGTGCCAGCACTGGGAACACCGGGGAGCTGTTTTTT	CASTGNTGELFF
TRBV30	-	TRBJ1-2	-	TGTGCCTGGAGTGCGGGGACGGACGTCGGCTACACCTTC	CAWSAGTDVGYTF
TRBV12-5	-	TRBJ1-1	-	TGTGCTAGTGGTTTCACCACCGGACAGCCTATAAACACTGAAGCTTTCTTT	CASGFTTGQPINTEAFF
TRBV13	-	TRBJ2-1	-	TGTGCCAGCAGCTTAGGCCTCCTACCGGGGGTGAACAATGAGCAGTTCTTC	CASSLGLLPGVNNEQFF
TRBV6-1	once	TRBJ2-5	-	TGTGCCAGCACCCCCGTCCGGGATTTTCAAGAGACCCAGTACTTC	CASTPVRDFQETQYF
TRBV24-1	-	TRBJ2-3	TRBD1	TGTGCCACCAGTGACACCAGACAGGGTTGGAACACAGATACGCAGTATTTT	CATSDTRQGWNTDTQYF
TRBV12-3/TRBV12-4	-	TRBJ1-2	-	TGTGCCAGCAGTACCCCGGGGGGTCCCACCTTC	CASSTPGGPTF
TRBV20-1	-	TRBJ2-7	-	TGCAGTGCTAGAGGGGGCGGATTCGAGCAGTACTTC	CSARGGGFEQYF
TRBV15	-	TRBJ2-2	-	TGTGCCACCAGCAGACCCGGGACGTTGAACACCGGGGAGCTGTTTTTT	CATSRPGTLNTGELFF
TRBV20-1	-	TRBJ1-1	TRBD1	TGCAGTGCTGAGAACAGGGGGCGAGTGAACACTGAAGCTTTCTTT	CSAENRGRVNTEAFF
TRBV29-1	-	TRBJ1-1	-	TGCAGCGTCGACCCGAACACTGAAGCTTTCTTT	CSVDPNTEAFF
TRBV2	-	TRBJ1-2	-	TGTGCCAGCAGTGAGACAAGCTATGGCTACACCTTC	CASSETSYGYTF
TRBV30	-	TRBJ2-2	-	TGTGCCTGGAGTACAGGGACCGGGGAGCTGTTTTTT	CAWSTGTGELFF
TRBV9	-	TRBJ2-1	TRBD2	TGTGCCAGCAGCGTGGGGACTAGCCAGAATGAGCAGTTCTTC	CASSVGTSQNEQFF
TRBV2	-	TRBJ2-1	-	TGTGCCAGCAGGGTGGTCGGGAATGAGCAGTTCTTC	CASRVVGNEQFF
TRBV19	-	TRBJ1-4	-	TGTGCCAGTAGTCTCCAGGAAGCCGATGAAAAACTGTTTTTT	CASSLQEADEKLFF
TRBV21-1	-	TRBJ2-5	-	TGTGCCAGCAGCAAAGCCGGGAGGGAGGAGACCCAGTACTTC	CASSKAGREETQYF
TRBV7-6	-	TRBJ1-2	-	TGTGCCAGCAGCTTAGACCGACAGGGCTACACCTTC	CASSLDRQGYTF
TRBV11-2	-	TRBJ2-1	TRBD2	TGTGCCAGCGGGGGGGGAATGGGTGAAGACAATGAGCAGTTCTTC	CASGGGMGEDNEQFF
TRBV19	-	TRBJ2-1	-	TGTGCCAGTAGTCTCGTCAACTACAATGAGCAGTTCTTC	CASSLVNYNEQFF
TRBV29-1	-	TRBJ2-1	TRBD2	TGCAGCGTTACTAGCGGTAGCTCCTACAATGAGCAGTTCTTC	CSVTSGSSYNEQFF
TRBV12-3/TRBV12-4	few	TRBJ2-1	TRBD2	TGTGCCAGCAGTTTCGGACTAGCCAATGAGCAGTTCTTC	CASSFGLANEQFF
TRBV3-1	-	TRBJ2-3	-	TGTGCCAGCAGCCTACAAACCGGCAGGAAAGATACGCAGTATTTT	CASSLQTGRKDTQYF